This T cell receptor (beta chain) comes out of a study of blood T cell repertoires in COVID-19. The wider study: The samples span acute and convalescent COVID-19 from the United States, Italy and Spain. In each case, the material was cDNA or gDNA derived from T cells, B-cell-depleted T cells, or PBMCs.

Germline assignment: CDR1 SGDLS and CDR2 YYNGEE. The V and J ends lost 0 bases and 1 base respectively, with 8 bases between them. This CDR3 is built from 14 residues. Enrollees, roughly 18 to 89 years old, lived in approximately 24 US areas. Per the study methods: Amplification with reference gene primers provided the estimates of nucleated cell counts. Clones were read by immunoSEQ multiplex PCR, and TCRdb kept only the in-frame ones, dropping some. The V and J calls and the clone size are those of that table, but D and trimming were determined from the DNA. The sample consists of 350,000 or so clones, 86% of them appearing once.

This clonotype was sampled from a woman in her forties with acute COVID-19. The source material was PBMCs or T cells enriched from blood (not recorded which). The V gene is TRBV9, the J gene TRBJ2-7; tentatively, D is TRBD2 (6 bases). The CDR3 sequence is CASSVDAGSYEQYF. The CDR3 DNA follows: TGTGCCAGCAGCGTAGACGCGGGGTCCTACGAGCAGTACTTC.